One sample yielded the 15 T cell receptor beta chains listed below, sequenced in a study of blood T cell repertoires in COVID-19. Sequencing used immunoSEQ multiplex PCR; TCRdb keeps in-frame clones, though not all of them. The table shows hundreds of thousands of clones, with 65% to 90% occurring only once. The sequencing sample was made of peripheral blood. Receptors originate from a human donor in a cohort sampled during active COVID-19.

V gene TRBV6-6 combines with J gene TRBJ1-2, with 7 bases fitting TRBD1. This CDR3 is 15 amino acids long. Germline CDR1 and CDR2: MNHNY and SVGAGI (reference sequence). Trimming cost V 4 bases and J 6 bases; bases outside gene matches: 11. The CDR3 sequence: CASSSEDRDLDGYTF. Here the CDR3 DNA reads TGTGCCAGCAGTTCGGAAGACAGGGATCTTGATGGCTACACCTTC.

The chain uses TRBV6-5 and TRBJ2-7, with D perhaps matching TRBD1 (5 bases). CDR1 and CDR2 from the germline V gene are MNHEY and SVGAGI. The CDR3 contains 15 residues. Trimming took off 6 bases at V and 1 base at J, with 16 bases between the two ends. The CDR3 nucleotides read TGTGCCAGCAGCGTCCAGGGCCAAGGATCCTACGAGCAGTACTTC. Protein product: CASSVQGQGSYEQYF.

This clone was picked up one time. The CDR3 DNA follows: TGTGCCATCAGTGATGGACAGGGGGACCTAGCTTTCTTT. Encoded protein: CAISDGQGDLAFF. V usage is TRBV10-3 and J usage is TRBJ1-1; the match to TRBD1 covers 10 bases. CDR1 and CDR2 (germline): ENHRY, SYGVKD. The CDR3 has 13 amino acids. V shed 3 bases, J shed 10 bases, and the junction held 5 bases outside the gene matches.

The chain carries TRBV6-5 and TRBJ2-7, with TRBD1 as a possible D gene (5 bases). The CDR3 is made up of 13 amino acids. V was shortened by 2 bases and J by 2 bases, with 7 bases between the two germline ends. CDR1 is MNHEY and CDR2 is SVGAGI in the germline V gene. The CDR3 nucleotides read TGTGCCAGCAGTTACGCAGGGACCTACGAGCAGTACTTC. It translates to CASSYAGTYEQYF.

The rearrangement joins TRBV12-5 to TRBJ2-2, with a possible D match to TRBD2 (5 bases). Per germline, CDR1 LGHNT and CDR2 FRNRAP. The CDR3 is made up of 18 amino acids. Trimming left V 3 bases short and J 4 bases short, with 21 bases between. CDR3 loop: CASGFSPNRLRATGELFF. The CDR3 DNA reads TGTGCTAGTGGTTTTTCCCCTAATCGACTGAGGGCCACCGGGGAGCTGTTTTTT.

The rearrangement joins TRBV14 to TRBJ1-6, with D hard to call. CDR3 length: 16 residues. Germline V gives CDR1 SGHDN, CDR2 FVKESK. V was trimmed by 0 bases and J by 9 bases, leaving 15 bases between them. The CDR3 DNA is TGTGCCAGCAGCCAAGACGGAGGTTTGTTTGCTTCACCCCTCCACTTT. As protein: CASSQDGGLFASPLHF.

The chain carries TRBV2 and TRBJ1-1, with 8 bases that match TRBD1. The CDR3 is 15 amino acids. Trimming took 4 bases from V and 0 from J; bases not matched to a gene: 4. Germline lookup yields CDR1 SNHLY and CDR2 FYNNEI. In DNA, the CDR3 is TGTGCCAGCAGTGCAGGACAGGGCCTGAACACTGAAGCTTTCTTT. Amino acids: CASSAGQGLNTEAFF.

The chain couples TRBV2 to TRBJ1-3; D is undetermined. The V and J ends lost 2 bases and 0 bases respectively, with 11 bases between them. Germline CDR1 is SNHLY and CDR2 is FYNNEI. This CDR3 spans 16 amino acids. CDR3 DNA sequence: TGTGCCAGCAGTGAATCCGGTACAGCCTCTGGAAACACCATATATTTT. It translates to CASSESGTASGNTIYF.

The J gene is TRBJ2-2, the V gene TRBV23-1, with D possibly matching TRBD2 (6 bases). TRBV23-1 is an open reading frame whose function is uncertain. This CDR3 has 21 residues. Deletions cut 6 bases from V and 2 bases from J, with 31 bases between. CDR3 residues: CASRPTSSSRNSDTNTGELFF. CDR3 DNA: TGCGCCAGCAGACCCACTAGCTCCAGCAGAAACTCCGACACCAACACCGGGGAGCTGTTTTTT.

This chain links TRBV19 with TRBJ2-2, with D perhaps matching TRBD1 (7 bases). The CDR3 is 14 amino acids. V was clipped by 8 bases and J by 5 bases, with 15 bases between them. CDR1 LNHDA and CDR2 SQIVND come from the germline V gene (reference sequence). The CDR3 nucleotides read TGTGCCAGTTTTGACAGGGAGGTAACCGGGGAGCTGTTTTTT. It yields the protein CASFDREVTGELFF.

The CDR3 nucleotides are TGTGCCAGCAGCTTAGGGTCGGGGGTCTTAAAGGAGCTGTTTTTT. It is translated as CASSLGSGVLKELFF. The chain combines TRBV11-2 with TRBJ2-2; the D gene is possibly TRBD2 (6 bases). V lost 1 base and J lost 10, with 16 bases in between. Germline V CDR1 and CDR2: SGHAT, FQNNGV. There are 15 residues in the CDR3.

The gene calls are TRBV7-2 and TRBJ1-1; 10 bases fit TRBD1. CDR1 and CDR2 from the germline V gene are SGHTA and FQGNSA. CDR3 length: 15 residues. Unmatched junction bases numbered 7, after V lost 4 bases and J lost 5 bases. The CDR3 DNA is TGTGCCAGCAGCTCAGATGACAGGGGGCGTACTGAAGCTTTCTTT. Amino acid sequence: CASSSDDRGRTEAFF.

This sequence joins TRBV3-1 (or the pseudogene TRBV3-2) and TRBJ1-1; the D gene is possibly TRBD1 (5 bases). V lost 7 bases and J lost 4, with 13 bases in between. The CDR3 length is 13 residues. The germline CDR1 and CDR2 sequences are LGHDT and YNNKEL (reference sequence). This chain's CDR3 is CASIGDRATEAFF. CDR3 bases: TGTGCCAGCATCGGAGACAGAGCCACTGAAGCTTTCTTT.

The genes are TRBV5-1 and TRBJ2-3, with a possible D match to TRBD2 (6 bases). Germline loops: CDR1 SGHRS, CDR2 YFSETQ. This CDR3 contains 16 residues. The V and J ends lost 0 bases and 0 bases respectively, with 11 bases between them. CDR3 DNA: TGCGCCAGCAGCTTGGATATTAGCGGTAGCACAGATACGCAGTATTTT. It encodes CASSLDISGSTDTQYF.

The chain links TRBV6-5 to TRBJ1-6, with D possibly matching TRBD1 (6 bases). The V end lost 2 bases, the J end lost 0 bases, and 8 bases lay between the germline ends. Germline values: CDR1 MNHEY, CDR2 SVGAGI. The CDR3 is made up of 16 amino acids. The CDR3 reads CASSYRTDSYNSPLHF. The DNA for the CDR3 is TGTGCCAGCAGTTACAGGACAGACTCCTATAATTCACCCCTCCACTTT.